Listed below are T cell receptor beta chains from one sample, sequenced in a study of cytomegalovirus exposure and HLA in healthy donors. TCRdb keeps only in-frame clones here, not all; method: immunoSEQ multiplex PCR. The top ten clones hold 1.6% of a sample with about 59,000 clones, about 83% of them seen once. Sequenced sample: PBMCs. The receptors come from a human donor in good health. The CDR3 runs from the conserved cysteine through the conserved F or W. Fields, in order: CDR3 length, J gene, clone size, V gene, D gene, CDR3 DNA, CDR3 protein. A D gene is named only where the DNA matches it firmly. Expanded clones are given a class, and other clones once, few, many or no size at all.

cdr3_length: 15; j_call: TRBJ2-1; clone_size: once; v_call: TRBV5-1; d_call: TRBD2; cdr3_nt: TGCGCCAGCAGCTTGGTAGTAGCGGGGGGATATGAGCAGTTCTTC; cdr3_aa: CASSLVVAGGYEQFF
cdr3_length: 14; j_call: TRBJ2-1; clone_size: -; v_call: TRBV9; d_call: TRBD2; cdr3_nt: TGTGCCAGCAGCGTTTCTAGCGGCTACAATGAGCAGTTCTTC; cdr3_aa: CASSVSSGYNEQFF
cdr3_length: 13; j_call: TRBJ1-5; clone_size: -; v_call: TRBV11-2; d_call: -; cdr3_nt: TGTGCCAGCGGGACTGCAAGCAATCAGCCCCAGCATTTT; cdr3_aa: CASGTASNQPQHF
cdr3_length: 16; j_call: TRBJ1-6; clone_size: -; v_call: TRBV7-9; d_call: TRBD1; cdr3_nt: TGTGCCAGCAGCCAAGGACAGGGATCAAATAATTCACCCCTCCACTTT; cdr3_aa: CASSQGQGSNNSPLHF
cdr3_length: 13; j_call: TRBJ2-7; clone_size: -; v_call: TRBV28; d_call: TRBD2; cdr3_nt: TGTGCCAGCAAACGGGGGGGAACCCACGAGCAGTACTTC; cdr3_aa: CASKRGGTHEQYF
cdr3_length: 14; j_call: TRBJ1-2; clone_size: -; v_call: TRBV5-4; d_call: -; cdr3_nt: TGTGCCAGCAGCTTGGCGGGTCAGGGGCATGGCTACACCTTC; cdr3_aa: CASSLAGQGHGYTF
cdr3_length: 15; j_call: TRBJ1-5; clone_size: -; v_call: TRBV4-1; d_call: TRBD1; cdr3_nt: TGCGCCAGCAGCATAATGCAGGGGGCAGGGCAGCCCCAGCATTTT; cdr3_aa: CASSIMQGAGQPQHF
cdr3_length: 13; j_call: TRBJ2-3; clone_size: -; v_call: TRBV11-3; d_call: -; cdr3_nt: TGTGCCAGCAGCTTGGAGAGACGGGATACGCAGTATTTT; cdr3_aa: CASSLERRDTQYF
cdr3_length: 13; j_call: TRBJ1-1; clone_size: -; v_call: TRBV10-3; d_call: TRBD1; cdr3_nt: TGTGCCATCAGGGGACAGCTGAACACTGAAGCTTTCTTT; cdr3_aa: CAIRGQLNTEAFF
cdr3_length: 13; j_call: TRBJ1-5; clone_size: -; v_call: TRBV30; d_call: -; cdr3_nt: TGTGCCTGGGCGCCAGGGCGGAGTCAGCCCCAGCATTTT; cdr3_aa: CAWAPGRSQPQHF
cdr3_length: 14; j_call: TRBJ1-2; clone_size: -; v_call: TRBV6-6; d_call: TRBD1; cdr3_nt: TGTGCCAGCAGTCTTTCTCAGGGGGCCTCTGGCTACACCTTC; cdr3_aa: CASSLSQGASGYTF
cdr3_length: 15; j_call: TRBJ2-7; clone_size: -; v_call: TRBV6-6; d_call: TRBD1; cdr3_nt: TGTGCCAGCAGTCCTGTGGGACAGACCATCTACGAGCAGTACTTC; cdr3_aa: CASSPVGQTIYEQYF
cdr3_length: 16; j_call: TRBJ2-1; clone_size: -; v_call: TRBV7-9; d_call: TRBD2; cdr3_nt: TGTGCCAGCAGCGCCCTAGCGGGAGCGTTCTACAATGAGCAGTTCTTC; cdr3_aa: CASSALAGAFYNEQFF
cdr3_length: 15; j_call: TRBJ1-1; clone_size: -; v_call: TRBV9; d_call: TRBD1; cdr3_nt: TGTGCCAGCAGCGTCACAGGGGCCGCGAACACTGAAGCTTTCTTT; cdr3_aa: CASSVTGAANTEAFF
cdr3_length: 17; j_call: TRBJ1-4; clone_size: -; v_call: TRBV5-1; d_call: TRBD1; cdr3_nt: TGCGCCAGCAGCTTGGAGGCCAGACAGGGGACTAATGAAAAACTGTTTTTT; cdr3_aa: CASSLEARQGTNEKLFF
cdr3_length: 15; j_call: TRBJ1-1; clone_size: -; v_call: TRBV19; d_call: -; cdr3_nt: TGTGCCAGTCTTTCGATAGGGACACCGACCCCTGAAGCTTTCTTT; cdr3_aa: CASLSIGTPTPEAFF
cdr3_length: 14; j_call: TRBJ2-7; clone_size: -; v_call: TRBV6-5; d_call: -; cdr3_nt: TGTGCCAGCAGTTACTCGGGGGGGGCGGACGAGCAGTACTTC; cdr3_aa: CASSYSGGADEQYF
cdr3_length: 15; j_call: TRBJ2-3; clone_size: -; v_call: TRBV5-1; d_call: -; cdr3_nt: TGCGCCAGCATACGGGGCGGGGATTCCACAGATACGCAGTATTTT; cdr3_aa: CASIRGGDSTDTQYF
cdr3_length: 21; j_call: TRBJ1-2; clone_size: few; v_call: TRBV18; d_call: TRBD1; cdr3_nt: TGTGCCAGCTCACCACCGGGTACTCAACGAATGGGGACAGGGGATGCCGGTGGCTACACCTTC; cdr3_aa: CASSPPGTQRMGTGDAGGYTF
cdr3_length: 16; j_call: TRBJ2-1; clone_size: -; v_call: TRBV7-3; d_call: -; cdr3_nt: TGTGCCAGCAGCTTTGGGAGCGTGAGCTCCTACAATGAGCAGTTCTTC; cdr3_aa: CASSFGSVSSYNEQFF
cdr3_length: 18; j_call: TRBJ1-6; clone_size: -; v_call: TRBV4-3; d_call: -; cdr3_nt: TGCGCCAGCAGCCAGGCAGTCACAGGGAGCTCCTATAATTCACCCCTCCACTTT; cdr3_aa: CASSQAVTGSSYNSPLHF
cdr3_length: 13; j_call: TRBJ2-7; clone_size: -; v_call: TRBV11-2; d_call: -; cdr3_nt: TGTGCCAGCAGCAAGGGGTCCTCCTACGAGCAGTACTTC; cdr3_aa: CASSKGSSYEQYF
cdr3_length: 16; j_call: TRBJ2-1; clone_size: -; v_call: TRBV4-1; d_call: TRBD2; cdr3_nt: TGCGCCAGCAGCCCAGACCAGGCGGGAGACTACAATGAGCAGTTCTTC; cdr3_aa: CASSPDQAGDYNEQFF
cdr3_length: 17; j_call: TRBJ2-3; clone_size: few; v_call: TRBV28; d_call: TRBD2; cdr3_nt: TGTGCCAGCAGTTCCCCCCTAGGACTAGCAGACACAGATACGCAGTATTTT; cdr3_aa: CASSSPLGLADTDTQYF
cdr3_length: 13; j_call: TRBJ2-5; clone_size: -; v_call: TRBV19; d_call: TRBD2; cdr3_nt: TGTGCCAGCCGGCGTGCGGGAGAAGAGACCCAGTACTTC; cdr3_aa: CASRRAGEETQYF
cdr3_length: 18; j_call: TRBJ1-2; clone_size: -; v_call: TRBV7-8; d_call: -; cdr3_nt: TGTGCCAGCAGCAAAAATCCCCCAGGCGTCGGGGGGAGGTATGGCTACACCTTC; cdr3_aa: CASSKNPPGVGGRYGYTF
cdr3_length: 18; j_call: TRBJ2-1; clone_size: -; v_call: TRBV2; d_call: TRBD2; cdr3_nt: TGTGCCAGCAGTGGACCCTCCGGGCTCGCTAGCGGGGTAAATGAGCAGTTCTTC; cdr3_aa: CASSGPSGLASGVNEQFF
cdr3_length: 16; j_call: TRBJ1-2; clone_size: few; v_call: TRBV5-1; d_call: TRBD1; cdr3_nt: TGCGCCAGCAGCTTGAATACCGGGACAGGGAGTTATGGCTACACCTTC; cdr3_aa: CASSLNTGTGSYGYTF
cdr3_length: 11; j_call: TRBJ2-1; clone_size: -; v_call: TRBV2; d_call: TRBD2; cdr3_nt: TGTGCCAGCAGTTGGGGGGGTGAGCAGTTCTTC; cdr3_aa: CASSWGGEQFF
cdr3_length: 15; j_call: TRBJ2-7; clone_size: -; v_call: TRBV19; d_call: -; cdr3_nt: TGTGCCAGTAGTAAGGATCCTAGCTCGACTTACGAGCAGTACTTC; cdr3_aa: CASSKDPSSTYEQYF
cdr3_length: 14; j_call: TRBJ1-2; clone_size: -; v_call: TRBV9; d_call: -; cdr3_nt: TGTGCCAGCAGCGTAGGAGGCCCTAACTATGGCTACACCTTC; cdr3_aa: CASSVGGPNYGYTF
cdr3_length: 15; j_call: TRBJ1-2; clone_size: -; v_call: TRBV5-6; d_call: TRBD1; cdr3_nt: TGTGCCAGCGGTTTTTCCGGGACAGGGTCTCGCGGCTACACCTTC; cdr3_aa: CASGFSGTGSRGYTF
cdr3_length: 11; j_call: TRBJ2-7; clone_size: -; v_call: TRBV6-5; d_call: -; cdr3_nt: TGTGCCACATCAACTTACTACGAGCAGTACTTC; cdr3_aa: CATSTYYEQYF
cdr3_length: 14; j_call: TRBJ2-5; clone_size: -; v_call: TRBV28; d_call: -; cdr3_nt: TGTGCCAGCAGTTTTGCCGGGTTGACGGAGACCCAGTACTTC; cdr3_aa: CASSFAGLTETQYF
cdr3_length: 16; j_call: TRBJ2-6; clone_size: -; v_call: TRBV7-2; d_call: -; cdr3_nt: TGTGCCAGCAGCTTAGCGCGGAGCTCTGGGGCCAACGTCCTGACTTTC; cdr3_aa: CASSLARSSGANVLTF
cdr3_length: 11; j_call: TRBJ2-1; clone_size: -; v_call: TRBV30; d_call: -; cdr3_nt: TGTGCCTGGAGTCCAAGGGGTGAGCAGTTCTTC; cdr3_aa: CAWSPRGEQFF
cdr3_length: 15; j_call: TRBJ1-1; clone_size: -; v_call: TRBV7-2; d_call: TRBD1; cdr3_nt: TGTGCCAGCAGCTTAAGGACAGGCCTAAACACTGAAGCTTTCTTT; cdr3_aa: CASSLRTGLNTEAFF
cdr3_length: 17; j_call: TRBJ2-1; clone_size: -; v_call: TRBV4-3; d_call: TRBD2; cdr3_nt: TGCGCCAGCAGCCAAGATTTGCTAGCGGGAGGTACACTTGAGCAGTTCTTC; cdr3_aa: CASSQDLLAGGTLEQFF
cdr3_length: 12; j_call: TRBJ2-4; clone_size: -; v_call: TRBV25-1; d_call: TRBD1; cdr3_nt: TGTGCCAGCAGTGATTCGGACAGGGGTCAGTACTTC; cdr3_aa: CASSDSDRGQYF
cdr3_length: 13; j_call: TRBJ2-3; clone_size: -; v_call: TRBV28; d_call: -; cdr3_nt: TGTGCCAGCAGTTTACCTTTCCCGGATACGCAGTATTTT; cdr3_aa: CASSLPFPDTQYF
cdr3_length: 18; j_call: TRBJ2-3; clone_size: -; v_call: TRBV5-1; d_call: -; cdr3_nt: TGCGCCAGCAGCTTGGCCTCGTCTAACTGGGGGGATGAGTTTACGCAGTATTTT; cdr3_aa: CASSLASSNWGDEFTQYF
cdr3_length: 17; j_call: TRBJ1-3; clone_size: -; v_call: TRBV9; d_call: TRBD1; cdr3_nt: TGTGCCAGCAGCGTAGGGGACAGGAGGAGCTCTGGAAACACCATATATTTT; cdr3_aa: CASSVGDRRSSGNTIYF
cdr3_length: 13; j_call: TRBJ2-2; clone_size: few; v_call: TRBV11-3; d_call: TRBD1; cdr3_nt: TGTGCCAGCAGCCAGACAGGGGAGGGGGAGCTGTTTTTT; cdr3_aa: CASSQTGEGELFF
cdr3_length: 17; j_call: TRBJ2-1; clone_size: -; v_call: TRBV4-1; d_call: -; cdr3_nt: TGCGCCAGCAGCCTTCTTACTAGCTGGCCCCCCTACAATGAGCAGTTCTTC; cdr3_aa: CASSLLTSWPPYNEQFF
cdr3_length: 14; j_call: TRBJ1-2; clone_size: -; v_call: TRBV6-1; d_call: -; cdr3_nt: TGTGCCAGCAGTGAAGACGCCGAAGCGAATGGCTACACCTTC; cdr3_aa: CASSEDAEANGYTF
cdr3_length: 15; j_call: TRBJ2-2; clone_size: -; v_call: TRBV4-2; d_call: -; cdr3_nt: TGTGCCAGCAGCCAAGATGGAACCATGAGGGGGGAGCTGTTTTTT; cdr3_aa: CASSQDGTMRGELFF
cdr3_length: 14; j_call: TRBJ2-7; clone_size: -; v_call: TRBV5-1; d_call: TRBD2; cdr3_nt: TGCGCCAGCAGCTTGACTAGCGGGAGCGACGAGCAGTACTTC; cdr3_aa: CASSLTSGSDEQYF
cdr3_length: 13; j_call: TRBJ1-5; clone_size: -; v_call: TRBV5-8; d_call: -; cdr3_nt: TGTGCCAGCAGCTTGGGCTACAATCAGCCCCAGCATTTT; cdr3_aa: CASSLGYNQPQHF
cdr3_length: 21; j_call: TRBJ1-5; clone_size: few; v_call: TRBV4-1; d_call: -; cdr3_nt: TGCGCCAGCAGCCAAGGCCCTAATGGCGGTCCAAAAGTTTCGGGTAATCAGCCCCAGCATTTT; cdr3_aa: CASSQGPNGGPKVSGNQPQHF
cdr3_length: 15; j_call: TRBJ1-5; clone_size: -; v_call: TRBV5-5; d_call: -; cdr3_nt: TGTGCCAGCAGTGGAATAGGAGCGGCGGATCAGCCCCAGCATTTT; cdr3_aa: CASSGIGAADQPQHF
cdr3_length: 16; j_call: TRBJ2-2; clone_size: -; v_call: TRBV5-1; d_call: -; cdr3_nt: TGCGCCAGCAGCCCAGGGGACAACGCGAACACCGGGGAGCTGTTTTTT; cdr3_aa: CASSPGDNANTGELFF
cdr3_length: 13; j_call: TRBJ1-4; clone_size: once; v_call: TRBV5-1; d_call: -; cdr3_nt: TGCGCCAACAGCTTAGGAGTCGATGAAAAACTGTTTTTT; cdr3_aa: CANSLGVDEKLFF
cdr3_length: 13; j_call: TRBJ2-7; clone_size: -; v_call: TRBV27; d_call: TRBD1; cdr3_nt: TGTGCCAGCAGTTTAGGGCAGGGGGCAATGCAGTACTTC; cdr3_aa: CASSLGQGAMQYF
cdr3_length: 14; j_call: TRBJ2-7; clone_size: -; v_call: TRBV5-4; d_call: TRBD2; cdr3_nt: TGTGCCAGCAGCTTGTTAGCGGGAGCGGGGGAGCAGTACTTC; cdr3_aa: CASSLLAGAGEQYF
cdr3_length: 15; j_call: TRBJ2-1; clone_size: once; v_call: TRBV9; d_call: -; cdr3_nt: TGTGCCAGCAGCTCGGACATCCTCTCCTACAATGAGCAGTTCTTC; cdr3_aa: CASSSDILSYNEQFF
cdr3_length: 16; j_call: TRBJ1-3; clone_size: -; v_call: TRBV19; d_call: TRBD1; cdr3_nt: TGTGCCAGTAATAAGGACAGGAAGAGCACTGGAAACACCATATATTTT; cdr3_aa: CASNKDRKSTGNTIYF
cdr3_length: 17; j_call: TRBJ2-3; clone_size: -; v_call: TRBV13; d_call: TRBD2; cdr3_nt: TGTGCCAGCAGCTTAGGGGTAGCGGGGGGGCTAATAGATACGCAGTATTTT; cdr3_aa: CASSLGVAGGLIDTQYF
cdr3_length: 14; j_call: TRBJ1-5; clone_size: -; v_call: TRBV6-6; d_call: -; cdr3_nt: TGTGCCAGCAGTTACCAGGATAGCAATCAGCCCCAGCATTTT; cdr3_aa: CASSYQDSNQPQHF
cdr3_length: 12; j_call: TRBJ2-7; clone_size: -; v_call: TRBV18; d_call: -; cdr3_nt: TGTGCCAGCTCAGCGACAGGATCCGAGCAGTACTTC; cdr3_aa: CASSATGSEQYF
cdr3_length: 14; j_call: TRBJ2-5; clone_size: few; v_call: TRBV7-3; d_call: TRBD1; cdr3_nt: TGTGCCAGCAGCCGGGACAGGGATGGGGAGACCCAGTACTTC; cdr3_aa: CASSRDRDGETQYF